The entry that follows covers one TCR beta chain sequence. Its target is unknown. The record originates from a study of cytomegalovirus exposure and HLA in healthy donors. Study-level findings and limits: Clonal expansion was found to be greater in HLA-associated TCR beta chains than in equally common others in a later analysis. Fewer N-insertions (relative to the 666-donor mean) were reportedly seen in an Asian-associated ancestry cluster in a later analysis. Sequence variants that were highly shared formed a cluster that was likely a sequencing artifact.

Amplification used 60 Vbeta primers and 13 Jbeta primers. Assay used: immunoSEQ multiplex PCR; TCRdb lists only in-frame clones, some missing. The repertoire includes more than 95,000 clones, about 72% of them detected once, and 15% to 20% sits in the top ten. This CDR3 is built from 14 residues. Trimming cost V 7 bases and J 6 bases, with 15 bases left between them. Germline values: CDR1 MNHEY, CDR2 SVGAGI. Material: PBMCs. The receptor was derived from a man over 45 in good health and CMV-seropositive. This rearrangement joins TRBV6-5 to TRBJ2-2; D is possibly TRBD1 (6 bases). CDR3 DNA: TGTGCCAGCACCAGGGGCCACTCACCCGGGGAGCTGTTTTTT. It codes for CASTRGHSPGELFF.